These 28 T cell receptor gamma chains originate from one sample sequenced in a study of gamma delta lymphoproliferative disorders and STAT genes. TCRdb re-called the multiplex PCR reads using CATT. The sample contains some 1,200 gamma-chain clones, 8.5% to 10% of which appear only once. Genomic DNA from isolated PBMCs served as the sequencing template. The sequencing input was blood. The source is a human donor with gamma-delta T-cell large granular lymphocyte leukemia.

This clone is medium-sized. The chain carries TRGV10 and TRGJP1. TRGV10 is an open reading frame whose function is uncertain. CDR3 size: 11 residues. The CDR3 protein is CAGGGGWFKIF. DNA of the CDR3: TGTGCCGGTGGGGGTGGTTGGTTCAAGATATTT.

By share, this clone ranks as medium-sized (0.01 to 0.1%). The DNA is left out, because the CDR3 cannot be placed on it with certainty; the CDR3 is given as TCRdb lists it. The chain has TRGV11 and TRGJ1 or TRGJ2. TRGV11 qualifies as an ORF whose function is uncertain. The CDR3 adds up to 19 amino acids, both ends counted. The chain's CDR3 is CTTVPAGLGTGRNYYKKLF.

This chain connects TRGV3 to TRGJ1 or TRGJ2. CDR3 size: 13 residues. Losses at the gene ends were 6 bases for V and 3 bases for J; bases not matched to a gene: 8. CDR1 is VTNTFY, CDR2 YDVSTARD, per germline (reference sequence). CDR3: CATWPILYYKKLF. The CDR3 DNA is TGTGCCACCTGGCCTATACTTTATTATAAGAAACTCTTT.

Turning to this clone: A much larger clone differs from this one at a single base, so this may be a read error. No DNA is shown, since the ends of the CDR3 on it are uncertain; the CDR3 is the one TCRdb lists. Other nucleotide sequences from this sample produce the same CDR3. The rearrangement uses TRGV11 and TRGJP1. TRGV11 is an open reading frame whose function is uncertain. The CDR3 is 18 residues long, ends included. The CDR3 protein is CTTVPAGLGLRTGWFKIF.

This clone qualifies as medium-sized. J is TRGJ1 or TRGJ2 and V is TRGV10. TRGV10 is reported as an ORF; its role is uncertain. This CDR3 comprises 14 residues. V lost 8 bases and J lost 0; bases outside the gene matches: 8. The CDR3: CAAWDDGNYYKKLF. The DNA for the CDR3 is TGTGCTGCGTGGGATGATGGGAATTATTATAAGAAACTCTTT.

This chain's CDR3 is CATWAPTLTGYKKLF. DNA of the CDR3: TGTGCCACCTGGGCCCCGACCCTAACTGGGTATAAGAAACTCTTT. This chain connects TRGV4 to TRGJ1 or TRGJ2. The CDR3 spans 15 residues. V shed 5 bases, J shed 7 bases, and the junction held 17 bases outside the gene matches. The V gene's germline CDR1 is EGSTGY and CDR2 YDSYTSSV.

This clone is medium-sized (0.01 to 0.1%). TCRdb's entry gives the protein of a much larger clone, which mismatches this DNA's translation at residue 3, likely from a read error; the protein reported here is translated from the DNA. The V and J genes are TRGV4 and TRGJ1 or TRGJ2. The CDR3 runs to 16 residues. Germline CDR1 EGSTGY, CDR2 YDSYTSSV. The DNA of the CDR3 is TGTGCCTCCTGGGACGGGCCTAGCATGGATTATTATAAGAAACTCTTT. Translation gives CASWDGPSMDYYKKLF.

The chain links TRGV4 to TRGJ1 or TRGJ2. CDR1 and CDR2 from the germline V gene are EGSTGY and YDSYTSSV. The trim removed 3 bases at V and 6 bases at J, leaving 8 bases unmatched. The CDR3 runs 13 residues. Here the CDR3 DNA reads TGTGCCACCTGGGATAGCTACGGTTATAAGAAACTCTTT. This gives the protein CATWDSYGYKKLF.

This clone ranks as hyperexpanded. Distinct nucleotide sequences in the sample also encode this CDR3. The CDR3: CATWDRGGTTGWFKIF. The CDR3 bases are TGTGCCACCTGGGATAGAGGGGGTACCACTGGTTGGTTCAAGATATTT. The gene calls are TRGV8 and TRGJP1. This CDR3 spans 16 amino acids. The trim removed 1 base at V and 1 base at J, leaving 6 bases unmatched. Germline loops: CDR1 VENAVY, CDR2 YDSYNSRV.

By proportion, this clone is medium-sized. Within the sample, other DNA sequences also encode this same CDR3. This chain connects TRGV8 to TRGJ1 or TRGJ2. The CDR3 loop spans 12 amino acids. The junction had 1 base not matched to a gene; V was cut back by 1 base and J by 4 bases. Germline V gives CDR1 VENAVY, CDR2 YDSYNSRV. CDR3 in amino acids: CATWDRYYKKLF. DNA for the CDR3: TGTGCCACCTGGGATAGATATTATAAGAAACTCTTT.

This clone was counted only a few times. V is TRGV2 and J is TRGJ1 or TRGJ2. The germline V gene encodes CDR1 EGSNGY and CDR2 YDSYNSKV. The CDR3 is made up of 13 amino acids. Trimming took 4 bases from V and 5 from J; bases not matched to a gene: 8. In nucleotides, the CDR3 is TGTGCCACCTGGGAGCGGCTTAATTATAAGAAACTCTTT. Protein sequence: CATWERLNYKKLF.

This clone has a handful of counts. The rearrangement uses TRGV3 and TRGJ1 or TRGJ2. The CDR3 runs 12 residues. The germline gives CDR1 VTNTFY, CDR2 YDVSTARD (reference sequence). V lost 0 bases to trimming and J lost 8 bases; unmatched junction nucleotides: 4. CDR3 protein: CATWDRPDKKLF. The CDR3 DNA reads as TGTGCCACCTGGGACAGGCCGGATAAGAAACTCTTT.

Relative to its sample, this clone is medium-sized. The gene calls are TRGV10 and TRGJ1 or TRGJ2. TRGV10 is marked as an open reading frame, function uncertain. V shed 8 bases, J shed 2 bases, and the junction held 7 bases outside the gene matches. CDR3 length: 13 residues. This CDR3 is CAAWDSHYYKKLF. In DNA form, the CDR3 reads TGTGCTGCGTGGGATTCTCATTATTATAAGAAACTCTTT.

This clone has at least ten counts. TCRdb attributes to this sequence the protein of a much larger clone, which differs from the DNA translation at residue 15; a read error is likely, and the protein displayed is translated from the DNA. The chain has TRGV8 and TRGJP1. The closer fit of TRGJP to the DNA end suggests the J call may be wrong. The CDR3 length is 16 residues. The germline V gene encodes CDR1 VENAVY and CDR2 YDSYNSRV. The DNA for the CDR3 is TGTGCCACCTGGGATAGAGGGGGTACCACTGGTTGGTTCAAGGTATTT. It translates to CATWDRGGTTGWFKVF.

As to this clone: A clone one base away is much larger, so this may be a read error. J is TRGJP2 and V is TRGV11. TRGV11 counts as an open reading frame of uncertain function. The CDR3 runs to 18 residues. V shed 4 bases, J shed 0 bases, and the junction held 11 bases outside the gene matches. The CDR3 DNA follows: TGTGCCTGCTGGATTAGCCACCTCCCCCATAGTAGTGATTGGATCAAGACGTTT. This codes for CACWISHLPHSSDWIKTF.

This chain joins TRGV10 and TRGJ1 or TRGJ2. TRGV10 is an open reading frame, and its role is uncertain. This CDR3 contains 10 residues. Losses at the gene ends were 14 bases for V and 9 bases for J; bases not matched to a gene: 11. CDR3 loop: CATSPSKKLF. The CDR3 bases are TGTGCTACGTCACCTAGTAAGAAACTCTTT.

The sample holds a few counts of this clone. J is TRGJ1 or TRGJ2 and V is TRGV8. Germline V gives CDR1 VENAVY, CDR2 YDSYNSRV. This CDR3 contains 13 residues. J lost 0 bases, V lost 5 bases, and 4 bases had no gene match. Here the CDR3 DNA reads TGTGCCACCTGGGTCAAGAATTATTATAAGAAACTCTTT. It codes for CATWVKNYYKKLF.

The chain employs TRGV9 and TRGJ1 or TRGJ2. Germline CDR1 reads GITISATS; CDR2 reads ISYDGTV (reference sequence). The trim removed 3 bases at V and 5 bases at J, leaving 7 bases unmatched. The CDR3 is made up of 13 amino acids. The CDR3 loop reads CALWEPGNYKKLF. CDR3 DNA: TGTGCCTTGTGGGAGCCGGGGAATTATAAGAAACTCTTT.

By its share, this clone is medium-sized (0.01 to 0.1%). The rearrangement joins TRGV10 to TRGJP2. TRGV10 is an ORF, and what it does is uncertain. There are 14 residues in the CDR3. V was clipped by 8 bases and J by 5 bases; unmatched bases: 9. As DNA, the CDR3 is TGTGCTGCGTGGGATTATAAAAGTGATTGGATCAAGACGTTT. Its protein product is CAAWDYKSDWIKTF.

Points on this clone: Possible read error: a much larger clone is one base away. The V gene is TRGV4, the J gene TRGJ1 or TRGJ2. The V segment lost 9 bases and the J segment 8 bases; nucleotides outside the gene matches: 4. Germline V gene lookup returns CDR1 EGSTGY and CDR2 YDSYTSSV. The CDR3 spans 9 residues. In DNA form, the CDR3 reads TGTGCCACCAAAAATAAGAAACTCTTT. Translated, it gives CATKNKKLF.

This clone is medium-sized by share. A far more abundant clone sits one base away, making this likely a read error. The identical CDR3 is also encoded by other nucleotide sequences in the sample. This chain uses TRGV4 with TRGJ1 or TRGJ2. CDR1 and CDR2 (germline): EGSTGY, YDSYTSSV. The CDR3 is 16 residues long. In DNA, the CDR3 is TGTGCCACCTGGGACGGGCCTAGCATGGATTATTATAAGAAGCTCTTT. This codes for CATWDGPSMDYYKKLF.

The chain combines TRGV5P with TRGJ1 or TRGJ2. TRGV5P is classified as a pseudogene. The CDR3 is 13 residues long. The DNA of the CDR3 is TGTGCCACCTGGGGCATTGTCTATTATAAGAAACTCTTT. Its translation is CATWGIVYYKKLF.

This clone has a handful of counts. V and J are TRGV8 and TRGJ1 or TRGJ2. This CDR3 region has 12 residues. Unmatched junction bases numbered 2, after V lost 2 bases and J lost 4 bases. Germline loops: CDR1 VENAVY, CDR2 YDSYNSRV. CDR3 DNA: TGTGCCACCTGGGATAAATATTATAAGAAACTCTTT. The encoded protein is CATWDKYYKKLF.

V gene TRGV4 combines with J gene TRGJ1 or TRGJ2. Per the germline V gene, CDR1 is EGSTGY and CDR2 is YDSYTSSV. V was clipped by 4 bases and J by 4 bases; unmatched bases: 4. CDR3 size: 12 residues. The CDR3 nucleotides are TGTGCCACCTGGGAGCGGTATTATAAGAAACTCTTT. It translates to CATWERYYKKLF.

This clone rates as medium-sized. The chain recombines TRGV10 with TRGJ1 or TRGJ2. TRGV10 is noted as an ORF with a role that remains uncertain. This CDR3 contains 12 residues. V lost 8 bases to trimming and J lost 4 bases; unmatched junction nucleotides: 6. The CDR3 region is CAAWDHYYKKLF. The CDR3 nucleotides are TGTGCTGCGTGGGATCACTATTATAAGAAACTCTTT.

This clone was counted between two and nine times. This CDR3 is CATWSVQEYKKLF. CDR3 bases: TGTGCCACCTGGTCCGTCCAGGAGTATAAGAAACTCTTT. The genes are TRGV8 and TRGJ1 or TRGJ2. The CDR3 sequence is 13 residues long. In germline, CDR1 is VENAVY, CDR2 YDSYNSRV. After removal of 6 bases from V and 7 bases from J, the junction contained 12 bases not matched to a gene.

The sample holds a few counts of this clone. The rearrangement links TRGV4 to TRGJ1 or TRGJ2. Germline lookup yields CDR1 EGSTGY and CDR2 YDSYTSSV. V was clipped by 8 bases and J by 3 bases; unmatched bases: 1. This CDR3 has 10 amino acids. CDR3 in DNA: TGTGCCACCTCTTATTATAAGAAACTCTTT. This encodes CATSYYKKLF.

This clone was found a few times. CDR3 residues: CATWDGQSYKKLF. DNA of the CDR3: TGTGCCACCTGGGACGGGCAAAGCTATAAGAAACTCTTT. J is TRGJ1 or TRGJ2 and V is TRGV2. V lost 0 bases, J lost 7 bases, and 6 bases stayed unmatched. CDR3 size: 13 residues. Germline loops: CDR1 EGSNGY, CDR2 YDSYNSKV.